The entry that follows covers one T cell receptor beta chain sequence. Germline assignment: CDR1 SGHVS and CDR2 FQNEAQ. This CDR3 has 15 residues. V shed 5 bases, J shed 1 base, and the junction held 6 bases outside the gene matches. The record originates from a study of blood T cell repertoires in COVID-19. Study-wide background: Both acute and convalescent COVID-19 samples were obtained from the United States, Italy and Spain.

In the source study's methods: Estimation of nucleated cell counts was performed using reference gene primer amplification. The protocol was immunoSEQ multiplex PCR, while the TCRdb copy is restricted to in-frame clones and leaves out a portion. The DNA gave D and trimming, while V, J and clone size come from that table. The sample consists of 190,000 or so clones, around 85% of them appearing once. This chain joins TRBV7-8 and TRBJ1-1; 8 bases agree with TRBD1. The sample was peripheral blood. The sequence came from a woman in her seventies with acute or convalescent COVID-19. The CDR3 here is CASSPRGLKNTEAFF. The DNA for the CDR3 is TGTGCCAGCAGCCCCAGGGGGCTCAAGAACACTGAAGCTTTCTTT.